The 5 T cell receptor beta chains reported below all come from one sample, sequenced in a study of Ad26.COV2.S vaccination and SARS-CoV-2 variants. TCRdb's table, derived via immunoSEQ multiplex PCR, lists solely in-frame clones and lacks some. The sample has about 400,000 clones; about 90% are singletons. Indicated treatment: roughly 19 received Ad26.COV2.S at low or high dose, single or two shots; 5 received placebo; per-sample allocation not given. Sampling was done on day 63 after the first vaccine or placebo injection. The material sequenced was peripheral blood, taken in a trial of Ad26.COV2.S vaccine versus placebo. These receptors originate from a person aged 18-60 years who received the Ad26.COV2.S COVID-19 vaccine or a placebo.

This chain joins TRBV29-1 and TRBJ2-7; D may be TRBD1 or TRBD2 (5 bases each). The CDR3 totals 14 residues. Germline CDR1 is SQVTM and CDR2 is ANQGSEA. Trimming stripped 5 bases from V and 3 bases from J, with 17 bases between. CDR3 bases: TGCAGCGTTCATAGCACTGGGGGAGACTACGAGCAGTACTTC. It yields the protein CSVHSTGGDYEQYF.

V and J are TRBV19 and TRBJ1-2, with 8 nucleotides matching TRBD1. Trimming cost V 7 bases and J 5 bases; bases outside gene matches: 3. In germline, CDR1 is LNHDA, CDR2 SQIVND (reference sequence). This CDR3 is 12 amino acids long. The CDR3 DNA sequence: TGTGCCAGTAAGCAGGGGGCGTATGGCTACACCTTC. Its protein product is CASKQGAYGYTF.

The chain carries TRBV7-9 and TRBJ2-7; 7 positions match TRBD2. V lost 5 bases, J lost 0 bases, and 10 bases stayed unmatched. Germline values: CDR1 SEHNR, CDR2 FQNEAQ (reference sequence). The CDR3 length is 16 residues. The CDR3 here is CASSAGWGLSSYEQYF. The CDR3 DNA is TGTGCCAGCAGCGCTGGCTGGGGACTAAGCTCCTACGAGCAGTACTTC.

The rearrangement links TRBV18 to TRBJ2-7, with D perhaps TRBD1 (6 bases). Trimming left V 1 base short and J 4 bases short, with 11 bases between. Germline V gene lookup returns CDR1 KGHSH and CDR2 LQKENI. CDR3 length equals 14 residues. CDR3 nucleotides: TGTGCCAGCTCACCACGGACAGCGACGTACGAGCAGTACTTC. Translated: CASSPRTATYEQYF.

This clone was observed a single time. J is TRBJ1-4 and V is TRBV20-1; maybe TRBD1 (5 bases). This CDR3 region has 11 residues. The germline V and J ends were trimmed by 6 bases and 8 bases, with 10 bases remaining between them. Germline-derived CDR1 and CDR2 are DFQATT and SNEGSKA (reference sequence). CDR3 sequence (DNA): TGCAGTGCCCAGGGACGGGAAAAACTGTTTTTT. It is translated as CSAQGREKLFF.